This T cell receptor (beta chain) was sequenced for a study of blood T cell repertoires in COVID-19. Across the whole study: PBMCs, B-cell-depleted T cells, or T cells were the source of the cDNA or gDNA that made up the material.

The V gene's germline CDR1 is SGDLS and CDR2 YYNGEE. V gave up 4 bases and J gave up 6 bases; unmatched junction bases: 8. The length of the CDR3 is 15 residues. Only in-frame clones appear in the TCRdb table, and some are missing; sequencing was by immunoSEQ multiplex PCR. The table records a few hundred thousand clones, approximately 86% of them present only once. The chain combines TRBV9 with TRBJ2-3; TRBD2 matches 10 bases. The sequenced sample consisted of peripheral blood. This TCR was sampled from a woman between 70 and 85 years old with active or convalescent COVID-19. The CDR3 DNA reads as TGTGCCAGCAGCTCAATCAGCGGGGGGGCCGATACGCAGTATTTT. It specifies CASSSISGGADTQYF.